Shown below are 22 T cell receptor beta chains from a single sample sequenced in a study of blood T cell repertoires in COVID-19. Profiled with immunoSEQ multiplex PCR; TCRdb holds only in-frame clones, not every one. Of fewer than 200,000 clones in the sample, less than 90% were seen once. Sequenced input: PBMCs or T cells enriched from blood (not recorded which). The receptors stem from a human donor with acute COVID-19. The donor label of this sample is uncertain.

The chain carries TRBV30 and TRBJ2-1; 15 bases match TRBD2. Trimming removed 2 bases from V and 4 bases from J; junction bases left unmatched: 15. The length of the CDR3 is 20 residues. Germline V lookup: CDR1 GTSNPN, CDR2 SVGIG (reference sequence). The CDR3 region is CAWSKGDGTSGGQPYNEQFF. The CDR3 region has the DNA TGTGCCTGGAGTAAAGGGGACGGGACTAGCGGGGGGCAGCCTTACAATGAGCAGTTCTTC.

The V gene is TRBV4-1, the J gene TRBJ1-3, with a possible D match to TRBD1 (5 bases). Between the trimmed V and J ends, which lost 1 base and 4 bases, there was a span of 11 bases. The germline V gene has CDR1 MGHRA and CDR2 YSYEKL. The CDR3 has 15 residues. CDR3 loop: CASSQGGEAGNTIYF. The CDR3 region has the DNA TGCGCCAGCAGCCAAGGGGGGGAGGCCGGAAACACCATATATTTT.

This chain uses TRBV7-8 with TRBJ1-5; TRBD1 might be the D (5 bases). CDR1 is SGHVS and CDR2 is FQNEAQ in the germline V gene. V lost 6 bases, J lost 9 bases, and 24 bases lay in between. CDR3 length: 16 residues. The CDR3 nucleotides read TGTGCCAGCAGGGCCGAGAGGAGGGGCCGGTTCTGGCCCCAGCATTTT. This codes for CASRAERRGRFWPQHF.

The chain joins TRBV10-3 to TRBJ2-7, with 7 nucleotides matching TRBD2. The CDR3 is 17 amino acids. The ends lost 0 bases at V and 4 bases at J; junction bases unmatched: 12. The germline V gene has CDR1 ENHRY and CDR2 SYGVKD. CDR3 sequence (DNA): TGTGCCATCAGTGAGTCGAAGGCTAGCGGCGATCTTTACGAGCAGTACTTC. This encodes CAISESKASGDLYEQYF.

This sequence joins TRBV5-4 and TRBJ1-6; TRBD1 aligns across 7 bases. This CDR3 region has 14 residues. Looked up from germline, CDR1 is SGHNT and CDR2 is YYREEE (reference sequence). V trimming: 1 base; J trimming: 14 bases; junction bases outside the gene matches: 9. The CDR3 sequence: CASSLRDSLGTLHF. As DNA, the CDR3 is TGTGCCAGCAGCTTGAGGGACAGCCTTGGGACCCTCCACTTT.

The chain joins TRBV19 to TRBJ2-7, with 7 bases identical to TRBD1. Germline-derived CDR1 and CDR2 are LNHDA and SQIVND (reference sequence). CDR3 length equals 14 residues. The V and J ends lost 3 bases and 1 base, in that order; junction bases with no gene match: 3. In nucleotides, the CDR3 is TGTGCCAGTAGTATGGACAGGCAATCCTACGAGCAGTACTTC. Translating it yields CASSMDRQSYEQYF.

This CDR3 reads CASSPIGTSRAGELFF. In nucleotides, the CDR3 is TGCGCCAGCAGCCCCATCGGGACTAGCAGGGCCGGGGAGCTGTTTTTT. The chain uses TRBV4-1 and TRBJ2-2; 9 bases map to TRBD2. Germline trimming cut 4 bases from V and 6 bases from J; bases unmatched to any gene: 9. CDR1 is MGHRA and CDR2 is YSYEKL in the germline V gene. This CDR3 contains 16 residues.

The genes are TRBV24-1 and TRBJ2-5, with D perhaps TRBD1 (6 bases). V shed 3 bases and J shed 6 bases, with 10 bases lying between them. This CDR3 is built from 13 residues. Looked up from germline, CDR1 is KGHDR and CDR2 is SFDVKD. The CDR3 reads CATSDVWGQTQYF. The CDR3 nucleotides are TGTGCCACCAGTGATGTTTGGGGGCAGACCCAGTACTTC.

This clone was observed a single time. This chain joins TRBV9 and TRBJ1-1, with TRBD1 matching over 10 bases. The V segment lost 3 bases and the J segment 7 bases; nucleotides outside the gene matches: 6. Germline V gene sequence: CDR1 SGDLS, CDR2 YYNGEE. This CDR3 comprises 14 residues. The CDR3 nucleotides read TGTGCCAGCAGCGCGACCGGGACAGGGGATGAAGCTTTCTTT. Amino acids: CASSATGTGDEAFF.

This chain connects TRBV20-1 to TRBJ1-6; 10 bases are a match to TRBD1. Per the germline V gene, CDR1 is DFQATT and CDR2 is SNEGSKA (reference sequence). CDR3 length: 14 residues. V dropped 3 bases and J dropped 7; count of bases not matched to a gene: 3. The CDR3 loop reads CSASRGQGNSPLHF. DNA for the CDR3: TGCAGTGCTAGTAGGGGACAGGGGAATTCACCCCTCCACTTT.

The chain links TRBV1 to TRBJ2-2; the table names TRBD2, a call not compared with the DNA. TRBV1 is described as a pseudogene. The CDR3 consists of 18 residues. For the CDR3, the DNA is TGCACCAGCAGCCAAGATTTGAAGCGGGGGGTCGGCACCGGGGAGCTGTTTTTT. It encodes CTSSQDLKRGVGTGELFF.

The chain uses TRBV3-1 (or the pseudogene TRBV3-2) and TRBJ2-1; TRBD1 might be the D (5 bases). V lost 4 bases and J 0 bases, leaving 13 bases between the germline ends. This CDR3 comprises 16 residues. Germline CDR1 LGHDT, CDR2 YNNKEL (reference sequence). The CDR3 region is CASSREGVSSYNEQFF. The CDR3 coding sequence is TGTGCCAGCAGCCGAGAAGGGGTAAGCTCCTACAATGAGCAGTTCTTC.

This clone has more than one count but fewer than ten. This chain connects TRBV5-4 to TRBJ1-3, with 7 bases lining up with TRBD1. V lost 0 bases and J lost 0; bases outside the gene matches: 3. The CDR3 sequence is 16 residues long. From germline, CDR1 is SGHNT and CDR2 YYREEE (reference sequence). CDR3 in DNA: TGTGCCAGCAGCTTGGGAGGGGGCGACTCTGGAAACACCATATATTTT. This encodes CASSLGGGDSGNTIYF.

V gene TRBV19 combines with J gene TRBJ2-1; D is perhaps TRBD2 (7 bases). Looked up from germline, CDR1 is LNHDA and CDR2 is SQIVND (reference sequence). V was pared by 5 bases and J by 7 bases, with 24 bases between. CDR3 length: 17 residues. CDR3 amino acids: CASSPRGGGGEQNEQFF. CDR3 coding DNA: TGTGCCAGTAGTCCCAGAGGCGGAGGGGGGGAGCAGAATGAGCAGTTCTTC. The full variable domain, in which reference TRBV19 and TRBJ2-1 provide the parts outside the CDR3, is DGGITQSPKYLFRKEGQNVTLSCEQNLNHDAMYWYRQDPGQGLRLIYYSQIVNDFQKGDIAEGYSVSREKKESFPLTVTSAQKNPTAFYLCASSPRGGGGEQNEQFFGPGTRLTVL.

This chain links TRBV29-1 with TRBJ1-2; D call uncertain. Germline CDR1 and CDR2: SQVTM and ANQGSEA. Deletions cut 2 bases from V and 2 bases from J, with 12 bases between. The CDR3 consists of 14 residues. CDR3 amino acids: CSVEIWHRNYGYTF. The DNA of the CDR3 is TGCAGCGTTGAAATTTGGCACCGCAACTATGGCTACACCTTC.

The chain combines TRBV6-5 with TRBJ1-2; TRBD1 matches at 7 bases. The V segment lost 5 bases and the J segment 7 bases; nucleotides outside the gene matches: 10. Germline CDR1 MNHEY, CDR2 SVGAGI. The CDR3 has 14 residues. In DNA, the CDR3 is TGTGCCAGCAGTCTTACAGGGGAACGGGCTGGCTACACCTTC. It is translated as CASSLTGERAGYTF.

This sequence joins TRBV5-4 and TRBJ2-5, with D perhaps matching TRBD1 (6 bases). V dropped 2 bases and J dropped 4 bases, with 15 bases sitting between them. Germline V gene lookup returns CDR1 SGHNT and CDR2 YYREEE (reference sequence). CDR3 length: 15 residues. The CDR3 DNA is TGTGCCAGCAGCTTTGAGACAGGCCGGAGAGAGACCCAGTACTTC. This sequence encodes CASSFETGRRETQYF.

The chain recombines TRBV7-9 with TRBJ2-7, with D tentatively TRBD2 (5 bases). This CDR3 is 13 amino acids long. Germline V gene sequence: CDR1 SEHNR, CDR2 FQNEAQ (reference sequence). The V and J ends lost 5 bases and 3 bases respectively, with 11 bases between them. The CDR3 region is CASSKWGVYEQYF. In DNA form, the CDR3 reads TGTGCCAGCAGCAAGTGGGGAGTCTACGAGCAGTACTTC.

The chain links TRBV30 to TRBJ1-1; D ambiguous. CDR3 length: 13 amino acids. V lost 0 bases, J lost 6 bases, and 11 bases lay in between. CDR1 and CDR2 (germline): GTSNPN, SVGIG (reference sequence). In DNA, the CDR3 is TGTGCCTGGAGTGTATCTAGTTTGGCTGAAGCTTTCTTT. This codes for CAWSVSSLAEAFF.

The chain combines TRBV12-3 or TRBV12-4 with TRBJ1-5; D may be TRBD1 (6 bases). The CDR3 covers 12 residues. Trimming removed 6 bases at V and 5 bases at J, with 8 bases between. This CDR3 is CASRRQDQPQHF. DNA for the CDR3: TGTGCCAGCAGGAGACAGGATCAGCCCCAGCATTTT.

The genes are TRBV7-9 and TRBJ1-1; 10 positions match TRBD1. The CDR3 runs to 15 residues. In germline, CDR1 is SEHNR, CDR2 FQNEAQ (reference sequence). The V gene end was trimmed by 3 bases and the J gene end by 4 bases; junction bases not matched to a gene: 5. This chain's CDR3 is CASSFGGTGVTEAFF. The CDR3, as DNA: TGTGCCAGCAGCTTCGGGGGGACAGGGGTCACTGAAGCTTTCTTT.

This clone came up a few times. The rearrangement uses TRBV19 and TRBJ2-2; D is undetermined. Germline V gene data show CDR1 as LNHDA and CDR2 as SQIVND (reference sequence). Trimming pared 8 bases from V and 5 bases from J, leaving 21 bases between. The CDR3 has 16 residues. The CDR3, as DNA: TGTGCCAGTTTCCTATTGTTCATCATGCTAACCGGGGAGCTGTTTTTT. This translates into CASFLLFIMLTGELFF.